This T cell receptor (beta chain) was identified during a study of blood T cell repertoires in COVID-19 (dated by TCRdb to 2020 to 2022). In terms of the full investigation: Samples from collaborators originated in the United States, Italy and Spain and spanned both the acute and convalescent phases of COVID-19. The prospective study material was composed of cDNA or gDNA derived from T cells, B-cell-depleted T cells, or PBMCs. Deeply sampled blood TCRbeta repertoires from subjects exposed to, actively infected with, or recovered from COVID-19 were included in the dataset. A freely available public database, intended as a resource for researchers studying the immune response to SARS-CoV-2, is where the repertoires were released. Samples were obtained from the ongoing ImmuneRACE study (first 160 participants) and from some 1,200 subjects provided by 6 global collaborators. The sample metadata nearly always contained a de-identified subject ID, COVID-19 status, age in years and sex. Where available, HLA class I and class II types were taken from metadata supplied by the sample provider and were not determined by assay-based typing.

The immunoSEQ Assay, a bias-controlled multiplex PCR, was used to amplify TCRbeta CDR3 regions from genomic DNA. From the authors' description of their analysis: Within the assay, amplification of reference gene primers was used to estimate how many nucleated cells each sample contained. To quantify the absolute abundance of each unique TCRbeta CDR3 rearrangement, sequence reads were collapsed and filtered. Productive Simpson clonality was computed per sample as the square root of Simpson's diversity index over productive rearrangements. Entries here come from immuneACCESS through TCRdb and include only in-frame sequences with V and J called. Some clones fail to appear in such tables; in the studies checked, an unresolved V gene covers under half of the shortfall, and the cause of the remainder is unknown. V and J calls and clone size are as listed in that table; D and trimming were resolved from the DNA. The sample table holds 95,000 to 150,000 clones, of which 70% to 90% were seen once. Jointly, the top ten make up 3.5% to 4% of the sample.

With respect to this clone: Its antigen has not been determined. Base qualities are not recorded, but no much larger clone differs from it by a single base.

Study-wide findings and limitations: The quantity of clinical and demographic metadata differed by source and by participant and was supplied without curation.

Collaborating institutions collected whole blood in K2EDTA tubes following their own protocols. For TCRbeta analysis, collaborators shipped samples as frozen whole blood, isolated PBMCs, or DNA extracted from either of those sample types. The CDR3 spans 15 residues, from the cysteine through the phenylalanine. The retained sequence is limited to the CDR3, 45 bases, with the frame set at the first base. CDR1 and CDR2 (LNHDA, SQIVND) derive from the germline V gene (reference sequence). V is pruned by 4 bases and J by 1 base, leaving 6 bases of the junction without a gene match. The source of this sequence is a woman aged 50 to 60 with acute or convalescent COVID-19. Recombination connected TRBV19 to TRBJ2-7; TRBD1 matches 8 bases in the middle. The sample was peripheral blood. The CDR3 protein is CASSSAGGKSYEQYF. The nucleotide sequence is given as TGTGCCAGTAGTAGCGCAGGGGGCAAGTCCTACGAGCAGTACTTC.